This TCR beta chain appears in the sequencing data of a study of T cell changes during pregnancy in multiple sclerosis. Libraries were prepared by immunoSEQ multiplex PCR; TCRdb keeps only in-frame clonotypes and omits some of them. The sample lists 45,000 to 70,000 clones; 92% were seen once. The CDR3 runs 17 residues. CDR1 and CDR2 (germline): SGHTA, FQGNSA. Trimming removed 4 bases from V and 4 bases from J; junction bases left unmatched: 12. The clonotype originates from a female donor with multiple sclerosis, enrolled in a pregnancy study. The starting material was CD4+ T cells from peripheral blood mononuclear cells, obtained after pregnancy. The chain recombines TRBV7-2 with TRBJ2-5; 10 bases fit TRBD1. CDR3 nucleotides: TGTGCCAGCAGCTCAACTCCGCGGACAGGGGGGCGAGAGACCCAGTACTTC. Protein: CASSSTPRTGGRETQYF.